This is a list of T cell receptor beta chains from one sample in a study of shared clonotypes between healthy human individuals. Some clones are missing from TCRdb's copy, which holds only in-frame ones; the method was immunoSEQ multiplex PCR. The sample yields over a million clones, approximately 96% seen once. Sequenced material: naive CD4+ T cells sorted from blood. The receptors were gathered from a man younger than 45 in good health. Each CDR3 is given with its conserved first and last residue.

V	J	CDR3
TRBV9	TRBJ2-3	CASSGRGSLGDTQYF
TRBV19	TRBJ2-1	CAIQDTLAGKIEQFF
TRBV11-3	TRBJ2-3	CASSFGINTDTQYF
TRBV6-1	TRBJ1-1	CASSLNNGAEAFF
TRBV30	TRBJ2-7	CAWSQQAEQYF
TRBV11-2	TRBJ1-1	CASSLGQLAFF
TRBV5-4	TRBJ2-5	CASSSGAKETQYF
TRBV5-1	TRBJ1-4	CASSLDHTGEKLFF
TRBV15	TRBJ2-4	CATSRDTGTKNIQYF
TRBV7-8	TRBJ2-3	CASSHLADTQYF
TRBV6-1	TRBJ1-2	CASSERTGNGYTF
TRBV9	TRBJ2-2	CASSVGVAGGPIITGELFF
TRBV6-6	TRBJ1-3	CASSPSGGNTIYF
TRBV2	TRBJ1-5	CASSSTGTGSVNSNQPQHF
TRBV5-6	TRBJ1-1	CASRVRQGTEAFF
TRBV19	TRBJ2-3	CASSSRDTQYF
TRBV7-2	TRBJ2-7	CASSPLRVAGVNEQYF
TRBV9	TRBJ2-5	CASSVGKIAGTAYQETQYF
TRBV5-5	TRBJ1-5	CASRHRADNQPQHF
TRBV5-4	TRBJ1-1	CASSLIGRYLNTEAFF
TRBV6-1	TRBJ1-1	CASSQRTNSNEAFF
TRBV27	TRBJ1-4	CASSSDRGGKLFF
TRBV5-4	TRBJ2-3	CANSFRGTDTQYF
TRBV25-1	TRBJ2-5	CASSVLTSGRQETQYF
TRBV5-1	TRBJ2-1	CASSLVSRGTNNEQFF
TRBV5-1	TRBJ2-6	CASSPDGSGANVLTF
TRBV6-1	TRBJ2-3	CASSELPQATDTQYF
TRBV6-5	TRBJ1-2	CASSYHTGAGYTF
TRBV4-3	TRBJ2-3	CASSPSVRATDTQYF
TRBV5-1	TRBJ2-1	CASSPEGLAGVGNEQFF
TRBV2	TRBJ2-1	CASSEGLAGGPLEQFF
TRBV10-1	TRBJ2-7	CASSRGAGSYEQYF
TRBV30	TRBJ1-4	CAFWETGQGSRKLFF
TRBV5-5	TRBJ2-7	CASSLVQGPYEQYF
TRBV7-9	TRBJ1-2	CASSFIDSVGANYGYTF
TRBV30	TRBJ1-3	CAWGFRLSSGNTIYF
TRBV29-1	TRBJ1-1	CSVDTEAFF
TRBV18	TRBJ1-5	CASSPPASTRSNQPQHF
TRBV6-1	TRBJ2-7	CASSEGPPTGPYEQYF
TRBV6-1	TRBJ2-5	CASSEMTSGQGGGETQYF
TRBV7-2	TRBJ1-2	CASSTPPGGAGYTF
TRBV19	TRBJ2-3	CASRTGGTDTQYF
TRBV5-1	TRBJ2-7	CASSLDKLLADYEQYF
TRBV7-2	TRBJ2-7	CASSKETGGYEQYF